The T cell receptor (beta chain) described here comes from a study of blood T cell repertoires in COVID-19. Study as a whole: Sites across the United States, Italy and Spain contributed samples from acute and convalescent COVID-19. PBMCs, B-cell-depleted T cells, or T cells provided the cDNA or gDNA that made up the material.

The CDR3 sequence is 14 residues long. From germline, CDR1 is LNHDA and CDR2 SQIVND (reference sequence). Trimming removed 7 bases from V and 2 bases from J, with 12 bases in between. Original data processing: Amplification with reference gene primers provided the estimates of nucleated cell counts. Sequenced by immunoSEQ multiplex PCR; TCRdb stores in-frame clones only, minus some. For V, J and clone size, that table is used; D and trimming come from the DNA. The table has 200,000 to 250,000 clones, more than 70% seen once; the top ten hold 13%. The TCR was taken from a human donor in a cohort sampled during active COVID-19. This chain links TRBV19 with TRBJ2-1, with a tentative D call TRBD2 (5 bases). The sample was peripheral blood. DNA for the CDR3: TGTGCCAGTAAAACGGGAATTGCCTACAATGAGCAGTTCTTC. Its protein is CASKTGIAYNEQFF. Complete variable domain (other parts from reference TRBV19 and TRBJ2-1): DGGITQSPKYLFRKEGQNVTLSCEQNLNHDAMYWYRQDPGQGLRLIYYSQIVNDFQKGDIAEGYSVSREKKESFPLTVTSAQKNPTAFYLCASKTGIAYNEQFFGPGTRLTVL.